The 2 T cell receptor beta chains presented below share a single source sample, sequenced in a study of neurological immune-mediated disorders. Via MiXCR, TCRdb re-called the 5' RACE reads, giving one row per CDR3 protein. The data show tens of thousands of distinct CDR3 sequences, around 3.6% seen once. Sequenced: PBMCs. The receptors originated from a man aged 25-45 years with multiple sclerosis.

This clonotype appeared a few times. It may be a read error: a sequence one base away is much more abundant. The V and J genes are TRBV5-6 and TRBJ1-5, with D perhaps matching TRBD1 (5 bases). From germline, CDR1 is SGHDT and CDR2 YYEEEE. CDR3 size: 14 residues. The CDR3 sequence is CASSPGQGGQPQNF. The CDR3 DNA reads TGTGCCAGCAGCCCGGGGCAGGGTGGTCAGCCCCAGAATTTT.

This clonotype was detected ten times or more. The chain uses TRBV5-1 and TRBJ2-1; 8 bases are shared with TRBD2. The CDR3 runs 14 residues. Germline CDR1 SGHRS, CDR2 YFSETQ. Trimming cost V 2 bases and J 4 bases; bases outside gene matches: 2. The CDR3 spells CASSFRGGYNEQFF. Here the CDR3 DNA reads TGCGCCAGCAGCTTTCGGGGGGGATACAATGAGCAGTTCTTC. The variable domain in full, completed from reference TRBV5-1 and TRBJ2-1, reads KAGVTQTPRYLIKTRGQQVTLSCSPISGHRSVSWYQQTPGQGLQFLFEYFSETQRNKGNFPGRFSGRQFSNSRSEMNVSTLELGDSALYLCASSFRGGYNEQFFGPGTRLTVL.